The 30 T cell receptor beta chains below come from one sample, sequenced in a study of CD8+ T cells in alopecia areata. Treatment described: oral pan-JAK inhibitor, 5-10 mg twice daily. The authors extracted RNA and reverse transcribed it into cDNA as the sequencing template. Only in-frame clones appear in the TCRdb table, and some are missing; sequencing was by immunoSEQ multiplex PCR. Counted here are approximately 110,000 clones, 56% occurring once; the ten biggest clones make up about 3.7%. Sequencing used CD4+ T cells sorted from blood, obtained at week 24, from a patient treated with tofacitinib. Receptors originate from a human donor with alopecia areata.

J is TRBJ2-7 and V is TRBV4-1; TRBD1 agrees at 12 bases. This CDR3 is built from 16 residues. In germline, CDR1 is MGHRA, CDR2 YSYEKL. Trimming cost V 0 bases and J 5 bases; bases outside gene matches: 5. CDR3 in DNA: TGCGCCAGCAGCCAAGAAGGGACAGGGGGCATGGACGAGCAGTACTTC. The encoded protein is CASSQEGTGGMDEQYF.

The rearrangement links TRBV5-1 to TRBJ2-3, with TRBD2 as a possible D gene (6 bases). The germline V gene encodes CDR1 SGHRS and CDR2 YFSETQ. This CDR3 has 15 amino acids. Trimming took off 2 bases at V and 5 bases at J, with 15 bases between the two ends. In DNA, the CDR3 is TGCGCCAGCAGCTTCCAGGGCTCCGGGAGAGATACGCAGTATTTT. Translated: CASSFQGSGRDTQYF. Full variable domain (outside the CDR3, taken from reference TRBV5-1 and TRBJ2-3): KAGVTQTPRYLIKTRGQQVTLSCSPISGHRSVSWYQQTPGQGLQFLFEYFSETQRNKGNFPGRFSGRQFSNSRSEMNVSTLELGDSALYLCASSFQGSGRDTQYFGPGTRLTVL.

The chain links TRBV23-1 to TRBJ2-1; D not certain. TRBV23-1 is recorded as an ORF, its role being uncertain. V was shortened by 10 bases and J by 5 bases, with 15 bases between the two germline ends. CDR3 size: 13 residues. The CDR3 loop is CANRVGKDNEQFF. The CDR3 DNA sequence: TGCGCCAACCGCGTTGGGAAGGACAATGAGCAGTTCTTC.

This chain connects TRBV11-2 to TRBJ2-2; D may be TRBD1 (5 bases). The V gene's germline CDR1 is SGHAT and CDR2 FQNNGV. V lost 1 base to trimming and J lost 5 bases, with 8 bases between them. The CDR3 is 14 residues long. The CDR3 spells CASSLVQGTGELFF. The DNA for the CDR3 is TGTGCCAGCAGCTTAGTCCAGGGTACCGGGGAGCTGTTTTTT.

The CDR3 region is CASSETGTGREQYF. Here the CDR3 DNA reads TGTGCCAGCAGTGAAACGGGGACAGGGAGAGAGCAGTACTTC. J is TRBJ2-7 and V is TRBV25-1; 9 bases align to TRBD1. The CDR3 extends over 14 amino acids. Germline V lookup: CDR1 MGHDK, CDR2 SYGVNS. The V gene end was trimmed by 2 bases and the J gene end by 7 bases; junction bases not matched to a gene: 6.

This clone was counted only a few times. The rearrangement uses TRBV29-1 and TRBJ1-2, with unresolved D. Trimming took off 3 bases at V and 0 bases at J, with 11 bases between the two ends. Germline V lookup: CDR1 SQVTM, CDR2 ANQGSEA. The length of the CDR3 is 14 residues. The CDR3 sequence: CSVEGKLANYGYTF. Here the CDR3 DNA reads TGCAGCGTTGAGGGGAAACTAGCTAACTATGGCTACACCTTC.

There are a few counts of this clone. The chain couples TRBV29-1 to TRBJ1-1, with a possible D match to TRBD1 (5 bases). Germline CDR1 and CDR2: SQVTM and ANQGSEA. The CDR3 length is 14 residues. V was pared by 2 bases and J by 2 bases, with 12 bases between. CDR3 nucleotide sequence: TGCAGCGTTGAATGGCCAGGACATAACACTGAAGCTTTCTTT. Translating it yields CSVEWPGHNTEAFF.

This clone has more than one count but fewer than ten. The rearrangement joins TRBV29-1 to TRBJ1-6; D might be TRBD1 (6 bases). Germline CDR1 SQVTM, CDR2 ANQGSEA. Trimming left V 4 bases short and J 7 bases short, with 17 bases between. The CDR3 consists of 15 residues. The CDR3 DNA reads TGCAGCGTTGGACACTCACGGGGGCAGAATTCACCCCTCCACTTT. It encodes CSVGHSRGQNSPLHF. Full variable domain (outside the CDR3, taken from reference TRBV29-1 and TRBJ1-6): SAVISQKPSRDICQRGTSLTIQCQVDSQVTMMFWYRQQPGQSLTLIATANQGSEATYESGFVIDKFPISRPNLTFSTLTVSNMSPEDSSIYLCSVGHSRGQNSPLHFGNGTRLTVT.

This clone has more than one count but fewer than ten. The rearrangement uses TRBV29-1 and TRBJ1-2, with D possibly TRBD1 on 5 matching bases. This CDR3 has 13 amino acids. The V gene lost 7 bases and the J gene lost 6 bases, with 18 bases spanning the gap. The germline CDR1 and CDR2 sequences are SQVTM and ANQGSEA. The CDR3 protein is CSGGGGGRDGYTF. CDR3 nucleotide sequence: TGCAGCGGTGGCGGCGGGGGAAGAGATGGCTACACCTTC.

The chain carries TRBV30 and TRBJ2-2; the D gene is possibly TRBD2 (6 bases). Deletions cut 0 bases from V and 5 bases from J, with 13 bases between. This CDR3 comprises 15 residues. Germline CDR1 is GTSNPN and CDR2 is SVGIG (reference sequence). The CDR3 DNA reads TGTGCCTGGAGTGTCCGCCGGGGGAAGACCGGGGAGCTGTTTTTT. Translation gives CAWSVRRGKTGELFF.

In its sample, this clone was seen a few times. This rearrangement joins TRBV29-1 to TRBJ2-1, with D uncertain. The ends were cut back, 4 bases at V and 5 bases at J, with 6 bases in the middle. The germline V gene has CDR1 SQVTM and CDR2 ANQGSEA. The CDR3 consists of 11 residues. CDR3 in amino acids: CSVGVNNEQFF. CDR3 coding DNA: TGCAGCGTTGGAGTTAACAATGAGCAGTTCTTC.

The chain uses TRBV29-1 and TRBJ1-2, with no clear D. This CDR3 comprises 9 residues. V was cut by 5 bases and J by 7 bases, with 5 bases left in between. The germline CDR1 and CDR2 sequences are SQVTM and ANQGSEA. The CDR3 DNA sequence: TGCAGCGTTCTGTGTGGCTACACCTTC. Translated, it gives CSVLCGYTF.

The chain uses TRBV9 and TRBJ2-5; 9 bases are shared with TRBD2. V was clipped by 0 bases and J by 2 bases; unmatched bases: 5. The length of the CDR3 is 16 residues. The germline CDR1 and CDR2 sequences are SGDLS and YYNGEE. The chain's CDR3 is CASSVGTSGWQETQYF. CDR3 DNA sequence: TGTGCCAGCAGCGTAGGAACTAGCGGGTGGCAAGAGACCCAGTACTTC.

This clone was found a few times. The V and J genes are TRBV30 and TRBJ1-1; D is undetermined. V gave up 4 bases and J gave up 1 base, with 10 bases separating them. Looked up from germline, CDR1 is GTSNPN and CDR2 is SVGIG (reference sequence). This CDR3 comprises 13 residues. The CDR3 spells CAWNKEWNTEAFF. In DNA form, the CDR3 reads TGTGCCTGGAATAAGGAATGGAACACTGAAGCTTTCTTT.

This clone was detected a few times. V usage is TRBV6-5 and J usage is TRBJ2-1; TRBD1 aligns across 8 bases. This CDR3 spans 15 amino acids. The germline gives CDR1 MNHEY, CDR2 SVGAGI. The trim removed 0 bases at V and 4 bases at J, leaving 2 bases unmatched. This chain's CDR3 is CASSYSGQAYNEQFF. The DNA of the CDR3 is TGTGCCAGCAGTTACTCGGGACAGGCATACAATGAGCAGTTCTTC.

CDR3: CAWSLSSPDTQYF. In DNA form, the CDR3 reads TGTGCCTGGAGCCTCAGCTCCCCTGATACGCAGTATTTT. The rearrangement uses TRBV30 and TRBJ2-3; D gene uncertain. CDR1 and CDR2 from the germline V gene are GTSNPN and SVGIG (reference sequence). The CDR3 is made up of 13 amino acids. Trimming pared 3 bases from V and 6 bases from J, leaving 13 bases between.

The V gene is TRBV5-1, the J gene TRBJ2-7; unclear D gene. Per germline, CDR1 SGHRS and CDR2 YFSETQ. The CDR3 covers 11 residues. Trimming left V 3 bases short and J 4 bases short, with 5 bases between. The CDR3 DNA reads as TGCGCCAGCAGCTCCCGATACGAGCAGTACTTC. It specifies CASSSRYEQYF.

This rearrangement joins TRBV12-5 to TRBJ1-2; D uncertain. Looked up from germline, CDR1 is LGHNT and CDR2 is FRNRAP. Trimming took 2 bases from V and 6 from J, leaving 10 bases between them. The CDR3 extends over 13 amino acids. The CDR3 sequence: CASGLPQLNGYTF. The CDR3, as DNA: TGTGCTAGTGGTTTGCCCCAGTTGAATGGCTACACCTTC.

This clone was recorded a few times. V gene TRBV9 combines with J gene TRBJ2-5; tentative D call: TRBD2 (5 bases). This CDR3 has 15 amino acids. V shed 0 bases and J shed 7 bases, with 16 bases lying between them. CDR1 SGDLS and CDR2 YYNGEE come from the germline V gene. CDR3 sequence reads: CASSVDGGHLGTQYF. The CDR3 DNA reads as TGTGCCAGCAGCGTAGATGGCGGGCACTTAGGGACCCAGTACTTC.

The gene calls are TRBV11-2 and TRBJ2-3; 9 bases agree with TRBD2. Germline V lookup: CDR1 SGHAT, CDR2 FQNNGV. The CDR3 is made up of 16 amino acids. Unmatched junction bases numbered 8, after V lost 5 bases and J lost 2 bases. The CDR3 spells CASSPAGLALTDTQYF. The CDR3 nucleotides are TGTGCCAGCAGCCCTGCTGGACTAGCGCTCACAGATACGCAGTATTTT.

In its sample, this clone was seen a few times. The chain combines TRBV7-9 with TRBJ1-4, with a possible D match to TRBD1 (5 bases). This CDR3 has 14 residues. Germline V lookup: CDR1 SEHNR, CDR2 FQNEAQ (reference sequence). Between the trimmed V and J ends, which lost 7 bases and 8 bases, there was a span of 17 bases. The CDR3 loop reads CASILFGAGEKLFF. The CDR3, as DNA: TGTGCCAGCATACTTTTTGGGGCAGGGGAAAAACTGTTTTTT. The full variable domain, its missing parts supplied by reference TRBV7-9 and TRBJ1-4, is DTGVSQNPRHKITKRGQNVTFRCDPISEHNRLYWYRQTLGQGPEFLTYFQNEAQLEKSRLLSDRFSAERPKGSFSTLEIQRTEQGDSAMYLCASILFGAGEKLFFGSGTQLSVL.

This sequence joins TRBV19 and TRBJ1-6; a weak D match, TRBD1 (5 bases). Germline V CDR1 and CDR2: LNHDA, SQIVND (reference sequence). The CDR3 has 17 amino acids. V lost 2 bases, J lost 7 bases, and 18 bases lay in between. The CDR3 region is CASSIYYLRDPNSPLHF. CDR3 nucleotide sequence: TGTGCCAGTAGTATATATTACCTCCGGGACCCGAATTCACCCCTCCACTTT.

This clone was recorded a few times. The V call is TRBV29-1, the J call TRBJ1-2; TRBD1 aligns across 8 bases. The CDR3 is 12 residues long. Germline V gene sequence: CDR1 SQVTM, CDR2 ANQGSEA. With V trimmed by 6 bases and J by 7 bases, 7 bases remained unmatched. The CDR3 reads CSVDRQGLGYTF. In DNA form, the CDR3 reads TGCAGCGTGGACCGACAGGGGCTTGGCTACACCTTC.

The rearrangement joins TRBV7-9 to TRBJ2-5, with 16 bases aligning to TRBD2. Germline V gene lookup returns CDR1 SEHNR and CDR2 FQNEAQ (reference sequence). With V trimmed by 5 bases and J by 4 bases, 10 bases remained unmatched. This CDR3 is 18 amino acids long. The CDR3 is CASSDPGLAGGPRETQYF. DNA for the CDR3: TGTGCCAGCAGCGACCCGGGACTAGCGGGGGGGCCAAGAGAGACCCAGTACTTC.

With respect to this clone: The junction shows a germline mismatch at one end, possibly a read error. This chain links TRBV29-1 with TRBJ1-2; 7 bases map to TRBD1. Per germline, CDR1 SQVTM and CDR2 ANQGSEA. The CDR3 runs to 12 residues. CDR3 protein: CSGFHLTGAGLF. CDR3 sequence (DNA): TGCAGCGGATTTCATCTAACAGGGGCAGGACTCTTC.

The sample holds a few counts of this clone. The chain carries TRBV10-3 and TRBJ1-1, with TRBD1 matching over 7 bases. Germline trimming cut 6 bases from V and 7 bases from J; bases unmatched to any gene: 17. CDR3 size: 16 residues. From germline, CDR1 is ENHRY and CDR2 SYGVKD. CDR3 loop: CAISEDRASGKNEAFF. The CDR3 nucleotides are TGTGCCATCAGCGAAGACAGGGCCTCGGGTAAAAATGAAGCTTTCTTT.

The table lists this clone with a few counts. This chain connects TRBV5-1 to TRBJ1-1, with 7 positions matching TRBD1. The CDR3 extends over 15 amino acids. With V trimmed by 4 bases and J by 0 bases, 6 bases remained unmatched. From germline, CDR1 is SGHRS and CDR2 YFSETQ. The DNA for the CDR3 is TGCGCCAGCAGCCCCACGGGACAGCTGAACACTGAAGCTTTCTTT. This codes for CASSPTGQLNTEAFF.

CDR3 in DNA: TGCAGCGCCCAAGGGGTAGGGGCTGGTACGCAGTATTTT. It yields the protein CSAQGVGAGTQYF. The rearrangement uses TRBV29-1 and TRBJ2-3, with TRBD1 as a possible D gene (5 bases). Trimming removed 7 bases at V and 8 bases at J, with 19 bases between. Per germline, CDR1 SQVTM and CDR2 ANQGSEA. CDR3 length: 13 residues.

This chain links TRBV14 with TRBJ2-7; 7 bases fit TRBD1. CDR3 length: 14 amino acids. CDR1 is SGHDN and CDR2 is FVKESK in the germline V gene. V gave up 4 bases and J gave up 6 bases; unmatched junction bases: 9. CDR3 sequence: CASSRRQGRLEQYF. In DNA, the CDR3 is TGTGCCAGCAGCCGCCGACAGGGCCGCCTCGAGCAGTACTTC.

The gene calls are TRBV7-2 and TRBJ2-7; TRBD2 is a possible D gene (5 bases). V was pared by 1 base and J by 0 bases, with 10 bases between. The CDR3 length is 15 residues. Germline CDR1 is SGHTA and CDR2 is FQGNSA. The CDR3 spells CASSLGLAFSYEQYF. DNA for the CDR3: TGTGCCAGCAGCTTAGGGTTAGCGTTCTCCTACGAGCAGTACTTC.